This T cell receptor (beta chain) was sequenced in a study of shared clonotypes between healthy human individuals. V was shortened by 0 bases and J by 6 bases, with 15 bases between the two germline ends. This CDR3 is built from 16 residues. CDR1 ENHRY and CDR2 SYGVKD come from the germline V gene. Regarding this clone: Its target is unknown.

Study-wide points: When compared with the clonotypes that were shared by all four sorted-subset donors, the non-shared clonotypes turned out to have lower generation probabilities. Exclusively blood specimens were collected; tissue repertoires likely differ.

Profiled with immunoSEQ multiplex PCR; TCRdb holds only in-frame clones, not every one. The repertoire holds 2,500,000 or so clones, with about 92% as singletons. The chain combines TRBV10-3 with TRBJ2-1; tentatively, D is TRBD1 or TRBD2 (5 bases each). Sequencing was performed on naive CD4+ T cells sorted from blood. Specified subset: CD45RA+ positively selected. The TCR sequence derives from a young man in good health. Here the CDR3 reads CAISESTPGPSNEQFF. DNA for the CDR3: TGTGCCATCAGTGAGTCGACTCCGGGACCATCCAATGAGCAGTTCTTC.